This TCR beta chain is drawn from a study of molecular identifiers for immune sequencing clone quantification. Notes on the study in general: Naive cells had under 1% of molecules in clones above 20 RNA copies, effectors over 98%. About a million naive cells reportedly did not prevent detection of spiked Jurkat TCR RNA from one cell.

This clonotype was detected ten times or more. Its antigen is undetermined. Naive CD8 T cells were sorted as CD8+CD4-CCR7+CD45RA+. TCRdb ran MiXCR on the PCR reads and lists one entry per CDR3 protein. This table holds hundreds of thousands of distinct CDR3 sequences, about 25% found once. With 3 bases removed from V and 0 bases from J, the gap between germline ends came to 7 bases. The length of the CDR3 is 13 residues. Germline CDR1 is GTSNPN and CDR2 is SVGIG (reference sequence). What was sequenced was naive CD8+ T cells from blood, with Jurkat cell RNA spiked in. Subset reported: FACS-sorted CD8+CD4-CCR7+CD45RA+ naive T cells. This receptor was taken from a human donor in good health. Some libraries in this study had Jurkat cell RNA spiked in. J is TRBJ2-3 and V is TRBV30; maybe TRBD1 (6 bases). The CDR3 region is CAWRDRSTDTQYF. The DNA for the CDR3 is TGTGCCTGGAGGGACAGAAGCACAGATACGCAGTATTTT.